This paragraph covers one T cell receptor beta chain sequence. Its antigen is unknown. The entry originates in a study of early stage breast cancer tumors. General study points: Tumors had approximately 2.5-fold higher T cell density and higher clonality than adjacent normal breast tissue.

Trimming removed 0 bases from V and 14 bases from J, with 16 bases in between. From germline, CDR1 is LGHNA and CDR2 YSLEER. The CDR3 loop spans 14 amino acids. TCRdb keeps only in-frame clones here, not all; method: immunoSEQ multiplex PCR. The profile shows roughly 53,000 clones, 75% to 95% of them singletons. The TCR was taken from a person between 65 and 80 years old with breast cancer. The sequenced sample consisted of blood. V and J are TRBV4-3 and TRBJ1-4; maybe TRBD1 (5 bases). CDR3 sequence reads: CASSQDVVRQSLFF. The CDR3 DNA sequence: TGCGCCAGCAGCCAAGATGTAGTTCGACAGTCCCTGTTTTTT.